This entry lists 29 T cell receptor beta chains sequenced from one sample in a study of vaccination and CD4 T cells after COVID-19. Cultured CD4+ T-cell DNA underwent Oncomine TCR Beta short-read sequencing. Each CDR3 protein gets one entry after TCRdb re-called the PCR reads with MiXCR. This repertoire shows roughly 11,000 distinct CDR3 sequences, 45% to 65% found once; its top ten account for about 25%. Antigens of these TCRs are unknown. The treatment denotes: roughly 10-day PBMC culture with coronavirus spike peptide pools or control peptides (ViraFEST assay). Sequenced: CD4+ T cells from blood, cultured in vitro. These receptors originate from a human donor who had recovered from COVID-19.

The table lists this clonotype with a few counts. The chain is built from TRBV18 and TRBJ1-1; possibly TRBD1 for D (5 bases). The germline V gene encodes CDR1 KGHSH and CDR2 LQKENI. The V and J ends lost 3 bases and 4 bases respectively, with 12 bases between them. CDR3 size: 14 residues. In DNA, the CDR3 is TGTGCCAGCTCACCGGGGGACGATGGCACTGAAGCTTTCTTT. Its protein is CASSPGDDGTEAFF.

This clonotype has just one count. V gene TRBV30 combines with J gene TRBJ1-5, with D perhaps matching TRBD1 (5 bases). The CDR3 loop spans 13 amino acids. V was shortened by 3 bases and J by 4 bases, with 10 bases between the two germline ends. CDR1 GTSNPN and CDR2 SVGIG come from the germline V gene (reference sequence). CDR3 amino acids: CAWSGGENQPQHF. CDR3 nucleotides: TGTGCCTGGAGCGGGGGGGAGAATCAGCCCCAGCATTTT.

This chain joins TRBV6-2 or TRBV6-3 and TRBJ2-7; a possible D gene is TRBD2 (6 bases). This CDR3 region has 14 residues. Looked up from germline, CDR1 is MNHEY and CDR2 is SVGEGT. Deletions cut 2 bases from V and 2 bases from J, with 10 bases between. The CDR3 DNA sequence: TGTGCCAGCAGTTACGCGGGGAGAACCTACGAGCAGTACTTC. This sequence encodes CASSYAGRTYEQYF.

The V call is TRBV12-3 or TRBV12-4, the J call TRBJ1-2; 8 nucleotides agree with TRBD1. CDR3 length: 12 residues. J gave up 4 bases and V 6 bases, and 1 base lay outside the gene matches. The DNA for the CDR3 is TGTGCCAGCAGGGACAGGGCCTATGGCTACACCTTC. Its protein is CASRDRAYGYTF.

This chain joins TRBV7-9 and TRBJ1-4; TRBD1 agrees at 8 bases. Germline CDR1 SEHNR, CDR2 FQNEAQ (reference sequence). Trimming removed 1 base from V and 5 bases from J; junction bases left unmatched: 3. This CDR3 has 15 amino acids. This CDR3 is CASSLVGQDNEKLFF. The CDR3 DNA follows: TGTGCCAGCAGCTTAGTGGGACAGGACAATGAAAAACTGTTTTTT.

V usage is TRBV27 and J usage is TRBJ2-5; 8 nucleotides agree with TRBD1. This CDR3 spans 16 amino acids. Germline V gene sequence: CDR1 MNHEY, CDR2 SMNVEV (reference sequence). The J segment lost 4 bases and the V segment lost 5 bases, leaving 12 bases of the junction unmatched. CDR3 sequence: CASSASRGLGPETQYF. The CDR3 bases are TGTGCCAGCAGTGCCTCCAGGGGGCTGGGCCCAGAGACCCAGTACTTC.

This chain links TRBV6-1 with TRBJ2-2, with TRBD1 matching 7 bases. This CDR3 has 14 residues. V shed 5 bases, J shed 1 base, and the junction held 1 base outside the gene matches. Germline CDR1 reads MNHNS; CDR2 reads SASEGT. In DNA, the CDR3 is TGTGCCAGCAGTCGACAGGGGAACACCGGGGAGCTGTTTTTT. Its protein is CASSRQGNTGELFF.

The chain is built from TRBV5-4 and TRBJ1-2; D uncertain. Germline CDR1 SGHNT, CDR2 YYREEE (reference sequence). The CDR3 has 12 amino acids. Trimming removed 3 bases from V and 13 bases from J, with 16 bases in between. CDR3 sequence (DNA): TGTGCCAGCAGCTCGGCAGCCAGGCAGCGCACCTTC. It specifies CASSSAARQRTF.

V gene TRBV11-3 combines with J gene TRBJ2-3, with D perhaps given as TRBD1 or TRBD2 (6 bases each). Per germline, CDR1 SGHNT and CDR2 YENEEA. The CDR3 length is 16 residues. V was shortened by 2 bases and J by 1 base, with 13 bases between the two germline ends. The CDR3 loop reads CASSLFKRGGTDTQYF. The CDR3 DNA reads TGTGCCAGCAGCTTATTTAAGAGGGGGGGCACAGATACGCAGTATTTT.

This clonotype rates as medium-sized. The CDR3 DNA follows: TGTGCCAGCAGGAGGACAGGGGGGTTGGAGACCCAGTACTTC. Translation: CASRRTGGLETQYF. This chain links TRBV2 with TRBJ2-5; 10 bases agree with TRBD1. CDR1 SNHLY and CDR2 FYNNEI come from the germline V gene. The CDR3 runs 14 residues. The junction had 6 bases not matched to a gene; V was cut back by 6 bases and J by 5 bases.

This chain uses TRBV29-1 with TRBJ1-2; D possibly corresponds to TRBD1 (5 bases). V gave up 3 bases and J gave up 7 bases, with 12 bases separating them. Per the germline V gene, CDR1 is SQVTM and CDR2 is ANQGSEA. The CDR3 sequence is 12 residues long. CDR3 loop: CSVDVRGGGYTF. CDR3 nucleotides: TGCAGCGTTGATGTCCGGGGCGGTGGCTACACCTTC.

The genes are TRBV11-1 and TRBJ2-7, with TRBD2 identical over 7 bases. The trim removed 1 base at V and 0 bases at J, leaving 3 bases unmatched. The germline CDR1 and CDR2 sequences are SGHAT and FQDESV (reference sequence). This CDR3 is 15 amino acids long. The CDR3 coding sequence is TGTGCCAGCAGCTTAGGGCTAGCGGTCTCCTACGAGCAGTACTTC. Amino acids: CASSLGLAVSYEQYF. Based on the CDR3 plus reference TRBV11-1 and TRBJ2-7, the full variable domain is EAEVAQSPRYKITEKSQAVAFWCDPISGHATLYWYRQILGQGPELLVQFQDESVVDDSQLPKDRFSAERLKGVDSTLKIQPAELGDSAMYLCASSLGLAVSYEQYFGPGTRLTVT.

This clonotype was seen a few times. The chain is built from TRBV7-8 and TRBJ2-7, with TRBD1 identical over 10 bases. The V segment lost 4 bases and the J segment 5 bases; nucleotides outside the gene matches: 5. The V gene's germline CDR1 is SGHVS and CDR2 FQNEAQ. CDR3 length equals 14 residues. CDR3 in DNA: TGTGCCAGCAGCTATCCGACAGGGGGCCACGAGCAGTACTTC. Its translation is CASSYPTGGHEQYF.

The CDR3 protein is CASSPAIAGGETQYF. Here the CDR3 DNA reads TGTGCCAGCAGCCCCGCCATAGCGGGGGGAGAGACCCAGTACTTC. This chain uses TRBV7-9 with TRBJ2-5; 10 nucleotides line up with TRBD2. The V gene's germline CDR1 is SEHNR and CDR2 FQNEAQ (reference sequence). The CDR3 totals 15 residues. V was pared by 5 bases and J by 4 bases, with 7 bases of the junction left unmatched.

The chain recombines TRBV11-3 with TRBJ1-1, with D perhaps matching TRBD1 (6 bases). This CDR3 is 14 amino acids long. V lost 5 bases, J lost 4 bases, and 14 bases lay in between. The germline CDR1 and CDR2 sequences are SGHNT and YENEEA. CDR3 loop: CASSGVRGGTEAFF. CDR3 sequence (DNA): TGTGCCAGCAGCGGGGTCAGGGGTGGCACTGAAGCTTTCTTT.

This chain links TRBV20-1 with TRBJ1-1; D not resolved. There are 14 residues in the CDR3. V gave up 0 bases and J gave up 1 base, with 9 bases separating them. Germline CDR1 DFQATT, CDR2 SNEGSKA (reference sequence). The CDR3 coding sequence is TGCAGTGCTAGAGATGTGCAGGCGAACACTGAAGCTTTCTTT. Amino acids: CSARDVQANTEAFF.

The chain employs TRBV20-1 and TRBJ2-2; no clear D. V gave up 5 bases and J gave up 3 bases, with 13 bases separating them. The CDR3 sequence is 14 residues long. CDR1 DFQATT and CDR2 SNEGSKA come from the germline V gene (reference sequence). The CDR3 loop is CSAALSSDTGELFF. CDR3 DNA sequence: TGCAGTGCTGCCCTATCCTCGGACACCGGGGAGCTGTTTTTT.

This clonotype has more than one count but fewer than ten. The V and J genes are TRBV20-1 and TRBJ1-2; D gene uncertain. CDR1 is DFQATT and CDR2 is SNEGSKA in the germline V gene (reference sequence). V lost 5 bases, J lost 1 base, and 20 bases lay in between. The CDR3 length is 16 residues. CDR3 sequence: CSAPLLGMGVNYGYTF. In DNA, the CDR3 is TGCAGTGCTCCATTACTGGGGATGGGAGTTAACTATGGCTACACCTTC.

The chain has TRBV30 and TRBJ1-5; tentatively, D is TRBD1 (5 bases). CDR1 is GTSNPN and CDR2 is SVGIG in the germline V gene (reference sequence). V shed 2 bases and J shed 2 bases, with 10 bases lying between them. This CDR3 spans 14 amino acids. Here the CDR3 reads CAWSLGRGNQPQHF. As DNA, the CDR3 is TGTGCCTGGAGTTTGGGCAGGGGCAATCAGCCCCAGCATTTT.

This clonotype came up a few times. This CDR3 is CASSELLGNTEAFF. In DNA form, the CDR3 reads TGTGCCAGCAGTGAACTCCTGGGGAACACTGAAGCTTTCTTT. V is TRBV25-1 and J is TRBJ1-1; D gene uncertain. Germline V CDR1 and CDR2: MGHDK, SYGVNS. This CDR3 is built from 14 residues. V was clipped by 2 bases and J by 1 base, with 8 bases between them. The whole variable domain, filled in from reference TRBV25-1 and TRBJ1-1, reads EADIYQTPRYLVIGTGKKITLECSQTMGHDKMYWYQQDPGMELHLIHYSYGVNSTEKGDLSSESTVSRIRTEHFPLTLESARPSHTSQYLCASSELLGNTEAFFGQGTRLTVV.

This clonotype was seen a single time. V gene TRBV5-4 combines with J gene TRBJ2-1; 11 positions agree with TRBD2. J gave up 6 bases and V 4 bases, and 12 bases lay outside the gene matches. Germline V gene data show CDR1 as SGHNT and CDR2 as YYREEE (reference sequence). The CDR3 has 17 residues. The chain's CDR3 is CASSDQASGRNSNEQFF. Written as DNA, the CDR3 is TGTGCCAGCAGCGATCAAGCTAGCGGGAGGAATTCCAATGAGCAGTTCTTC. Full variable domain (remainder filled in from reference TRBV5-4 and TRBJ2-1): ETGVTQSPTHLIKTRGQQVTLRCSSQSGHNTVSWYQQALGQGPQFIFQYYREEENGRGNFPPRFSGLQFPNYSSELNVNALELDDSALYLCASSDQASGRNSNEQFFGPGTRLTVL.

The rearrangement links TRBV6-1 to TRBJ1-5; D not certain. CDR1 is MNHNS and CDR2 is SASEGT in the germline V gene. The CDR3 contains 12 residues. Trimming shortened V by 6 bases and J by 2 bases, and 5 bases separated the two germline ends. CDR3 in amino acids: CASRMGNQPQHF. The CDR3 DNA sequence: TGTGCCAGCAGAATGGGCAATCAGCCCCAGCATTTT.

This clonotype was picked up a small number of times. The chain uses TRBV19 and TRBJ2-7, with D possibly matching TRBD2 (5 bases). The CDR3 length is 15 residues. Germline values: CDR1 LNHDA, CDR2 SQIVND (reference sequence). The V gene lost 4 bases and the J gene lost 2 bases, with 15 bases spanning the gap. The CDR3 DNA is TGTGCCAGTAGTACGAACGGACTGATCACCTACGAGCAGTACTTC. Translation gives CASSTNGLITYEQYF. Combining the CDR3 with reference TRBV19 and TRBJ2-7 gives the whole variable domain DGGITQSPKYLFRKEGQNVTLSCEQNLNHDAMYWYRQDPGQGLRLIYYSQIVNDFQKGDIAEGYSVSREKKESFPLTVTSAQKNPTAFYLCASSTNGLITYEQYFGPGTRLTVT.

The J gene is TRBJ2-1, the V gene TRBV6-2 or TRBV6-3; D remains unclear. CDR1 is MNHEY, CDR2 SVGEGT, per germline. V gave up 0 bases and J gave up 6 bases, with 9 bases separating them. This CDR3 contains 14 residues. The CDR3 coding sequence is TGTGCCAGCAGTTACTCGCACTCAACCAATGAGCAGTTCTTC. It is translated as CASSYSHSTNEQFF.

The V call is TRBV10-3, the J call TRBJ1-1; the D is unclear. The CDR3 has 13 residues. The germline CDR1 and CDR2 sequences are ENHRY and SYGVKD. V dropped 10 bases and J dropped 0 bases, with 12 bases sitting between them. CDR3 in amino acids: CATNDVVNTEAFF. The CDR3 coding sequence is TGTGCCACCAACGACGTCGTGAACACTGAAGCTTTCTTT.

This clonotype occurred a few times. The chain carries TRBV7-2 and TRBJ1-5; D not resolved. The germline V gene encodes CDR1 SGHTA and CDR2 FQGNSA. V shed 5 bases and J shed 1 base, with 6 bases lying between them. CDR3 size: 13 residues. The CDR3 loop reads CASSPSSNQPQHF. The CDR3, as DNA: TGTGCCAGCAGCCCGTCAAGCAATCAGCCCCAGCATTTT.

This clonotype has just one count. The chain recombines TRBV20-1 with TRBJ2-1; 8 nucleotides align to TRBD2. The length of the CDR3 is 15 residues. Trimming at V came to 4 bases and at J to 3 bases, leaving 8 bases not matched to a gene. Germline V gene sequence: CDR1 DFQATT, CDR2 SNEGSKA (reference sequence). In DNA, the CDR3 is TGCAGTGCTACGAGGAGTAGCGGGGTCTACAATGAGCAGTTCTTC. Amino acids: CSATRSSGVYNEQFF.

A single count supports this clonotype. The chain couples TRBV27 to TRBJ2-3; no firm D call. The V and J ends lost 2 bases and 1 base respectively, with 7 bases between them. CDR1 is MNHEY, CDR2 SMNVEV, per germline (reference sequence). The CDR3 consists of 14 residues. This chain's CDR3 is CASSLLSGTDTQYF. The DNA for the CDR3 is TGTGCCAGCAGTTTACTTTCTGGCACAGATACGCAGTATTTT.

This chain links TRBV6-2 or TRBV6-3 with TRBJ1-2, with unresolved D. Trimming left V 6 bases short and J 2 bases short, with 10 bases between. Germline assignment: CDR1 MNHEY and CDR2 SVGEGT. The CDR3 is made up of 13 amino acids. CDR3 residues: CASRLDGNYGYTF. The CDR3 DNA is TGTGCCAGCAGACTCGACGGAAACTATGGCTACACCTTC.